The clone carrying this T cell receptor (beta chain) was detected only once. The antigen remains unidentified. The record originates from a study of a mutant IDH1 vaccine in newly diagnosed glioma. Time point defined: week 35, safety follow-up. Each vaccine dose was 300 ug of mutant IDH1 20-mer peptide, with topical imiquimod. Weeks 1, 3, 5, 7, 11, 15, 19 and 23 were when patients received their eight vaccinations. Trimming shortened V by 4 bases and J by 4 bases, and 13 bases separated the two germline ends. Germline lookup yields CDR1 MGHRA and CDR2 YSYEKL. The CDR3 loop spans 15 amino acids. This table comes from immunoSEQ multiplex PCR, and its TCRdb copy is limited to in-frame clones, with some not included. Of roughly 32,000 clones detected, around 80% appear once; the ten largest clones hold 7% to 7.5%.

The rearrangement uses TRBV4-1 and TRBJ1-4, with unresolved D. The specimen comprised PBMCs, sampled from a glioma patient whose treatment included an IDH1 peptide vaccine. The receptor's source is a woman younger than 30 with glioma. CDR3 in amino acids: CASSPSRGGNEKLFF. The CDR3 DNA sequence: TGCGCCAGCAGCCCCTCGCGGGGTGGTAATGAAAAACTGTTTTTT.